What follows describes a single T cell receptor (beta chain). Which antigen it targets is not known. No base-level quality is on record; no much larger clone is a single base apart. V and J are trimmed by 7 bases and 4 bases, and the gene matches miss 8 bases of the junction. From cysteine to phenylalanine, the CDR3 is 14 amino acids long. Just CDR3 DNA is preserved here, 42 bases in frame from base 1. The germline V gene yields MDHEN for CDR1 and SYDVKM for CDR2. Libraries were made using the immunoSEQ multiplex PCR assay. The original pipeline was this. A statistical classification framework was developed to diagnose cytomegalovirus status using the catalog of TCR beta chain sequences. TCRdb stores this immuneACCESS table with in-frame sequences only. Part of the clones is absent; in the studies checked, under half of the shortfall reflects unresolved V genes, and no reason is known for the rest. Clone size and V and J calls were adopted from that table, with D and trimming inferred from the DNA. This sample holds around 300,000 clones; roughly nine tenths were observed only once. Of the sample, 0.95% to 1.5% is held by the ten largest clones.

Donors formed part of the validation cohort, which comprised 120 subjects and was distinct from the first cohort of roughly 600 subjects. The sample is drawn from a study of cytomegalovirus exposure and HLA in healthy donors (dated by TCRdb to about 2017). Study-level background: A later analysis indicated that the 130 or so validation repertoires were generated on the platform also employed for the 700 or so repertoires of the first cohort. The study aimed to test whether cataloging public T cell receptors could reveal signatures of past pathogen exposure. Along with the roughly 700-subject first cohort, a separate validation cohort of over a hundred different subjects was used. To predict cytomegalovirus infection status, the study combined high-throughput TCR immunosequencing, statistical association of individual TCRs with disease status, and machine learning. What the study reported, not specific to this receptor: In vitro tests confirmed that three of the cytomegalovirus-associated TCR beta chains recognize cytomegalovirus antigens. A later analysis had no HLA typing for the validation cohort, so co-occurrence there was scored across all 110 or so repertoires. The study gave a list of some 150 TCR beta chains associated with cytomegalovirus. It was suggested by the authors that the approach could potentially be generalized to other disease states and immunological phenotypes. While some public TCRs were present in many individuals, most TCR sequences turned up only very rarely across donors. A later analysis found that TCRs clustered in the first cohort also tended to co-occur in the roughly 120 validation repertoires, with approximately 94% of cluster scores above 0. The classifier was reported to diagnose cytomegalovirus status with high specificity and sensitivity in both the original and validation cohorts.

The receptor was isolated from a woman aged 25 to 39 in good health and CMV-seropositive. The V and J genes are TRBV28 and TRBJ1-2; TRBD1 aligns with 8 central bases. The sequencing sample was made of PBMCs. The CDR3 loop reads CASTIGTGGYGYTF. The nucleotide sequence reads as follows: TGTGCCAGCACTATCGGTACAGGGGGCTATGGCTACACCTTC.